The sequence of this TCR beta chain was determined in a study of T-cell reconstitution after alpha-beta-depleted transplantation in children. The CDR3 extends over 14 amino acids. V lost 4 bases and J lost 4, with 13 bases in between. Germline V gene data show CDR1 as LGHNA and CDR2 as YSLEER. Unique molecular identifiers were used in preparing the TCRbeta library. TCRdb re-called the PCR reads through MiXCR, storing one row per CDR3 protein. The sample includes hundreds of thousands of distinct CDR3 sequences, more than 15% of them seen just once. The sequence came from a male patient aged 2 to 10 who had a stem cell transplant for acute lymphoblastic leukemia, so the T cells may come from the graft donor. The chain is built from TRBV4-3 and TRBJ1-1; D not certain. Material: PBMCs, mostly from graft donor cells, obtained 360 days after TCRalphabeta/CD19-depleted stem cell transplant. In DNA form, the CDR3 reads TGCGCCAGCAGCCTAAATCCAGAGGGCACTGAAGCTTTCTTT. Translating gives CASSLNPEGTEAFF.